The present T cell receptor beta chain was sequenced within a study of blood T cell repertoires in COVID-19. Overall study: Sites in the United States, Italy and Spain provided acute and convalescent COVID-19 samples. Sources were T cells, B-cell-depleted T cells, or PBMCs; the material itself was cDNA or gDNA.

The germline gives CDR1 SGDLS, CDR2 YYNGEE. V lost 3 bases to trimming and J lost 7 bases, with 20 bases between them. The CDR3 has 16 amino acids. In the original workflow: From reference gene primer amplification, estimates of nucleated cell counts were derived. Data came from immunoSEQ multiplex PCR; TCRdb stores just in-frame clones and leaves some out. Clone size and V and J calls were adopted from that table, with D and trimming inferred from the DNA. This repertoire shows roughly 59,000 clones, 76% found once; its top ten account for around 6%. The sample comprised peripheral blood. The chain combines TRBV9 with TRBJ2-1; the D gene is possibly TRBD2 (5 bases). The clonotype comes from a woman aged 45-59 years with active or convalescent COVID-19. The CDR3 DNA reads as TGTGCCAGCAGCGCCAAAGCAGCGGCGAATGGGAATGAGCAGTTCTTC. Amino acids: CASSAKAAANGNEQFF. The full variable domain, with the rest looked up from reference TRBV9 and TRBJ2-1, is DSGVTQTPKHLITATGQRVTLRCSPRSGDLSVYWYQQSLDQGLQFLIQYYNGEERAKGNILERFSAQQFPDLHSELNLSSLELGDSALYFCASSAKAAANGNEQFFGPGTRLTVL.